Shown below are 28 T cell receptor beta chains from a single sample sequenced in a study of T-cell reconstitution after alpha-beta-depleted transplantation in children. Unique molecular identifiers were incorporated when the TCRbeta library was constructed. TCRdb independently ran MiXCR on the PCR reads; one entry per CDR3 protein. The sample consists of about 350,000 distinct CDR3 sequences, around 15% of them appearing once. The sample in question was PBMCs, mostly from graft donor cells, obtained 360 days after TCRalphabeta/CD19-depleted stem cell transplant. These receptors all come from a male patient aged 2 to 9 who had a stem cell transplant for acute lymphoblastic leukemia, so the T cells may come from the graft donor.

The chain uses TRBV9 and TRBJ2-3; D might be TRBD2 (6 bases). The germline V and J ends were trimmed by 9 bases and 6 bases, with 20 bases remaining between them. The CDR3 loop spans 14 amino acids. Looked up from germline, CDR1 is SGDLS and CDR2 is YYNGEE. CDR3 DNA: TGTGCCAACATTGGGGGAGGAATCGTGGATACGCAGTATTTT. Translating it yields CANIGGGIVDTQYF.

The V and J genes are TRBV7-9 and TRBJ2-7; 7 nucleotides agree with TRBD1. The V gene's germline CDR1 is SEHNR and CDR2 FQNEAQ (reference sequence). J gave up 5 bases and V 1 base, and 5 bases lay outside the gene matches. The CDR3 spans 14 residues. CDR3 loop: CASSLETGSDEQYF. The CDR3 DNA is TGTGCCAGCAGCTTAGAGACAGGGTCCGACGAGCAGTACTTC.

This sequence joins TRBV20-1 and TRBJ2-1; possibly TRBD2 for D (6 bases). CDR3 size: 14 residues. CDR1 DFQATT and CDR2 SNEGSKA come from the germline V gene (reference sequence). V was trimmed by 3 bases and J by 3 bases, leaving 12 bases between them. This chain's CDR3 is CSARTSGVYNEQFF. CDR3 sequence (DNA): TGCAGTGCTAGGACTAGTGGTGTCTACAATGAGCAGTTCTTC.

This clonotype was detected many times. The V gene is TRBV10-3, the J gene TRBJ1-5; D not certain. Trimming took 8 bases from V and 0 from J, leaving 8 bases between them. Germline V gene sequence: CDR1 ENHRY, CDR2 SYGVKD. The CDR3 is 13 amino acids. CDR3 sequence (DNA): TGTGCCATCGGACCGAGTAGCAATCAGCCCCAGCATTTT. It is translated as CAIGPSSNQPQHF.

There are a few counts of this clonotype. V and J are TRBV7-6 and TRBJ2-7, with a possible D match to TRBD1 (5 bases). The V and J ends lost 4 bases and 0 bases respectively, with 10 bases between them. CDR1 is SGHVS and CDR2 is FNYEAQ in the germline V gene. This CDR3 comprises 14 residues. This CDR3 reads CASSSAGNSYEQYF. CDR3 DNA: TGTGCCAGCAGCTCGGCAGGGAACTCCTACGAGCAGTACTTC.

This clonotype occurred a few times. The chain employs TRBV4-1 and TRBJ2-7, with D possibly matching TRBD1 (5 bases). Germline V gives CDR1 MGHRA, CDR2 YSYEKL. The V end lost 3 bases, the J end lost 5 bases, and 8 bases lay between the germline ends. The CDR3 consists of 12 residues. The CDR3 loop reads CASSQDTDEQYF. CDR3 in DNA: TGCGCCAGCAGCCAGGACACGGACGAGCAGTACTTC.

The rearrangement links TRBV28 to TRBJ2-7; 8 bases agree with TRBD2. The germline V gene has CDR1 MDHEN and CDR2 SYDVKM. Trimming took 3 bases from V and 0 from J; bases not matched to a gene: 13. This CDR3 has 18 residues. CDR3 in amino acids: CASSFPAGSSGPSYEQYF. The CDR3 DNA reads as TGTGCCAGCAGTTTTCCGGCGGGCTCTAGCGGGCCCTCCTACGAGCAGTACTTC.

The sample holds many counts of this clonotype. The gene calls are TRBV7-2 and TRBJ2-7; D unresolved. Germline V gives CDR1 SGHTA, CDR2 FQGNSA. The CDR3 spans 13 residues. The V and J ends lost 0 bases and 7 bases respectively, with 10 bases between them. The DNA for the CDR3 is TGTGCCAGCAGCTTAGCCTTTAGGGTTGAGCAGTACTTC. The encoded protein is CASSLAFRVEQYF.

The V call is TRBV7-9, the J call TRBJ2-1, with D perhaps being TRBD1 or TRBD2 (6 bases each). The V end was cut by 5 bases, the J end by 4 bases, with 21 bases between. The CDR3 length is 17 residues. Germline-derived CDR1 and CDR2 are SEHNR and FQNEAQ (reference sequence). DNA for the CDR3: TGTGCCAGCAGCCGCACCCGGACAGAGACTAGGTACAATGAGCAGTTCTTC. Encoded protein: CASSRTRTETRYNEQFF.

The rearrangement uses TRBV4-1 and TRBJ2-1; 9 bases fit TRBD2. Germline-derived CDR1 and CDR2 are MGHRA and YSYEKL. The CDR3 is 15 residues long. Germline trimming cut 1 base from V and 5 bases from J; bases unmatched to any gene: 3. CDR3 in DNA: TGCGCCAGCAGCCAAGTCCTAGCGGGGAACAATGAGCAGTTCTTC. This codes for CASSQVLAGNNEQFF.

This clonotype was counted between two and nine times. The chain uses TRBV30 and TRBJ2-1; no definite D call. The ends were cut back, 0 bases at V and 8 bases at J, with 8 bases in the middle. The CDR3 runs to 12 residues. Per germline, CDR1 GTSNPN and CDR2 SVGIG (reference sequence). The DNA of the CDR3 is TGTGCCTGGAGTGTACGAAGTTATGAGCAGTTCTTC. Translated: CAWSVRSYEQFF.

This rearrangement joins TRBV6-2 or TRBV6-3 to TRBJ1-5; tentatively, D is TRBD1 (5 bases). Germline V CDR1 and CDR2: MNHEY, SVGEGT. V gave up 0 bases and J gave up 7 bases, with 19 bases separating them. This CDR3 spans 17 amino acids. The chain's CDR3 is CASSYSTYRQWGQPQHF. The CDR3 DNA sequence: TGTGCCAGCAGTTACTCGACGTACAGGCAGTGGGGGCAGCCCCAGCATTTT.

The J gene is TRBJ2-7, the V gene TRBV21-1; the D segment call TRBD2 is taken from the table without a DNA check. TRBV21-1 is flagged as a pseudogene. The CDR3 is 17 residues long. DNA for the CDR3: TGTGCCAGCAGCAAAGGATGTCGGGGGGGCCACTCCTACGAGCAGTACTTC. This gives the protein CASSKGCRGGHSYEQYF.

The CDR3 sequence: CASSPLAGRRDTQYF. CDR3 in DNA: TGTGCCAGCTCACCATTAGCGGGAAGGAGAGATACGCAGTATTTT. J is TRBJ2-3 and V is TRBV18, with 8 bases lining up with TRBD2. Germline V gives CDR1 KGHSH, CDR2 LQKENI. The CDR3 is made up of 15 amino acids. The V segment lost 2 bases and the J segment 5 bases; nucleotides outside the gene matches: 6.

This clonotype was detected a few times. The gene calls are TRBV9 and TRBJ1-1; D not certain. Germline V gene sequence: CDR1 SGDLS, CDR2 YYNGEE. The V gene lost 2 bases and the J gene lost 0 bases, with 8 bases spanning the gap. This CDR3 is 14 amino acids long. The CDR3 coding sequence is TGTGCCAGCAGCGTCGGTACAGTGAACACTGAAGCTTTCTTT. Residues: CASSVGTVNTEAFF.

The chain links TRBV20-1 to TRBJ2-3; 12 nucleotides agree with TRBD2. V gave up 1 base and J gave up 5 bases; unmatched junction bases: 7. Germline lookup yields CDR1 DFQATT and CDR2 SNEGSKA (reference sequence). This CDR3 is 16 amino acids long. The CDR3 DNA sequence: TGCAGTGCTAGAGGCCCTAGCGGGAGGGCCAGAGATACGCAGTATTTT. Amino acids: CSARGPSGRARDTQYF.

This clonotype has just a few counts. CDR3 region: CASSQEARGNTIYF. The DNA of the CDR3 is TGCGCCAGCAGCCAAGAGGCGAGGGGAAACACCATATATTTT. The chain combines TRBV4-3 with TRBJ1-3, with unresolved D. V shed 0 bases and J shed 4 bases, with 7 bases lying between them. CDR3 length: 14 residues. Germline V gives CDR1 LGHNA, CDR2 YSLEER.

Of note for this clonotype: A read error is possible here, since a much larger clone lies one base away. A read error is likely, as this CDR3 ends without the conserved phenylalanine or tryptophan. The chain recombines TRBV20-1 with TRBJ2-1; no clear D. Per the germline V gene, CDR1 is DFQATT and CDR2 is SNEGSKA (reference sequence). The CDR3 has 15 amino acids. Trimming took off 0 bases at V and 7 bases at J, with 16 bases between the two ends. CDR3 region: CSAREASWLWNEQFL. Here the CDR3 DNA reads TGCAGTGCTAGAGAGGCTAGTTGGCTTTGGAATGAGCAGTTCCTC.

The chain links TRBV6-5 to TRBJ2-6, with a tentative D call TRBD2 (7 bases). Germline CDR1 reads MNHEY; CDR2 reads SVGAGI. V was pared by 2 bases and J by 2 bases, with 10 bases between. This CDR3 has 16 amino acids. This CDR3 reads CASSYPGGPGANVLTF. In DNA form, the CDR3 reads TGTGCCAGCAGTTACCCCGGGGGGCCTGGGGCCAACGTCCTGACTTTC.

The chain carries TRBV28 and TRBJ2-3, with 7 bases matching TRBD2. V shed 0 bases, J shed 0 bases, and the junction held 0 bases outside the gene matches. Germline CDR1 and CDR2: MDHEN and SYDVKM. There are 15 residues in the CDR3. The CDR3 DNA reads as TGTGCCAGCAGTTTATGGCGGGAGAGCACAGATACGCAGTATTTT. Amino acids: CASSLWRESTDTQYF.

V and J are TRBV11-2 and TRBJ2-7; 8 bases line up with TRBD1. The CDR3 spans 15 residues. Losses at the gene ends were 10 bases for V and 2 bases for J; bases not matched to a gene: 13. Germline-derived CDR1 and CDR2 are SGHAT and FQNNGV. As DNA, the CDR3 is TGTGCCACCGCCTCCTTCAGGGGGCGCACCTACGAGCAGTACTTC. Its protein is CATASFRGRTYEQYF.

This clonotype appeared a single time. V gene TRBV29-1 combines with J gene TRBJ1-1; 8 bases line up with TRBD1. This CDR3 comprises 14 residues. Germline trimming cut 6 bases from V and 1 base from J; bases unmatched to any gene: 7. In germline, CDR1 is SQVTM, CDR2 ANQGSEA. CDR3 protein: CSVAFGTGNTEAFF. In DNA, the CDR3 is TGCAGCGTCGCCTTCGGGACAGGGAACACTGAAGCTTTCTTT. Full variable domain (rest looked up from reference TRBV29-1 and TRBJ1-1): SAVISQKPSRDICQRGTSLTIQCQVDSQVTMMFWYRQQPGQSLTLIATANQGSEATYESGFVIDKFPISRPNLTFSTLTVSNMSPEDSSIYLCSVAFGTGNTEAFFGQGTRLTVV.

The chain has TRBV13 and TRBJ2-3, with D perhaps matching TRBD1 (5 bases). Between the trimmed V and J ends, which lost 3 bases and 2 bases, there was a span of 15 bases. The CDR3 extends over 16 amino acids. From germline, CDR1 is PRHDT and CDR2 FYEKMQ (reference sequence). CDR3 DNA sequence: TGTGCCAGCAGCTTCCAGGTGGGGCGGACCACAGATACGCAGTATTTT. The encoded protein is CASSFQVGRTTDTQYF.

The genes are TRBV5-1 and TRBJ1-4; the D gene is possibly TRBD1 (6 bases). CDR3 length: 15 residues. V lost 1 base and J lost 5, with 12 bases in between. The V gene's germline CDR1 is SGHRS and CDR2 YFSETQ. The CDR3 coding sequence is TGCGCCAGCAGCTTGAGCAGGGGATTAAATGAAAAACTGTTTTTT. Translated, it gives CASSLSRGLNEKLFF.

The V and J genes are TRBV7-8 and TRBJ2-1; tentatively, D is TRBD2 (6 bases). The CDR3 loop spans 16 amino acids. Trimming took off 6 bases at V and 0 bases at J, with 15 bases between the two ends. Germline values: CDR1 SGHVS, CDR2 FQNEAQ. CDR3 in DNA: TGTGCCAGCAGTTCCCGGGGGTCGAGCTCCTACAATGAGCAGTTCTTC. It yields the protein CASSSRGSSSYNEQFF.

This chain connects TRBV20-1 to TRBJ2-5; D might be TRBD1 (6 bases). V was cut by 3 bases and J by 4 bases, with 21 bases left in between. Germline V lookup: CDR1 DFQATT, CDR2 SNEGSKA (reference sequence). The CDR3 covers 16 residues. CDR3 protein: CSASSRGLSRVETQYF. The CDR3 DNA is TGCAGTGCTAGTTCCAGGGGCCTTTCAAGGGTAGAGACCCAGTACTTC.

This clonotype was counted many times. The J gene is TRBJ2-2, the V gene TRBV24-1; 11 bases are a match to TRBD1. CDR1 is KGHDR and CDR2 is SFDVKD in the germline V gene. Unmatched junction bases numbered 1, after V lost 0 bases and J lost 5 bases. CDR3 length: 16 amino acids. The CDR3: CATSDLGTGGTGELFF. The CDR3, as DNA: TGTGCCACCAGTGATTTGGGGACAGGGGGTACCGGGGAGCTGTTTTTT.

This chain joins TRBV6-2 or TRBV6-3 and TRBJ2-7; the D is unclear. The germline gives CDR1 MNHEY, CDR2 SVGEGT. V gave up 2 bases and J gave up 13 bases, with 15 bases separating them. The CDR3 runs to 12 residues. CDR3 sequence reads: CASSYDCGISYV. CDR3 nucleotides: TGTGCCAGCAGTTACGATTGCGGAATTAGTTACGTC.